The 6 T cell receptor beta chains below all came from one sample that was sequenced in a study of T cell responses to AZD1222 COVID-19 vaccine. The method was immunoSEQ multiplex PCR; TCRdb's version includes in-frame clones alone and lacks a portion of them. The profile covers roughly 200,000 clones, with 91% appearing a single time and about 1.7% taken by the ten largest. The specimen was peripheral blood, collected 28 days after the second AZD1222 dose. These TCRs come from an adult who received the AZD1222 COVID-19 vaccine.

This rearrangement joins TRBV7-9 to TRBJ2-7, with TRBD2 matching over 8 bases. The trim removed 5 bases at V and 2 bases at J, leaving 5 bases unmatched. The CDR3 is 14 amino acids. Germline lookup yields CDR1 SEHNR and CDR2 FQNEAQ (reference sequence). CDR3 sequence reads: CASSPPAGAYEQYF. CDR3 coding DNA: TGTGCCAGCAGCCCGCCAGCGGGAGCCTACGAGCAGTACTTC.

This chain joins TRBV3-1 (or the pseudogene TRBV3-2) and TRBJ1-2, with 10 nucleotides matching TRBD1. This CDR3 comprises 13 residues. Germline assignment: CDR1 LGHDT and CDR2 YNNKEL (reference sequence). The J segment lost 7 bases and the V segment lost 3 bases, leaving 2 bases of the junction unmatched. For the CDR3, the DNA is TGTGCCAGCAGCCAGTGGGACAGGGGTGGCTACACCTTC. The encoded protein is CASSQWDRGGYTF.

This chain uses TRBV30 with TRBJ2-7; D call uncertain. This CDR3 is built from 12 residues. V lost 3 bases and J 12 bases, leaving 18 bases between the germline ends. From germline, CDR1 is GTSNPN and CDR2 SVGIG (reference sequence). The CDR3 bases are TGTGCCTGGAGCAAAGAGTCGGGCAGGCGGTACTTC. Amino acid sequence: CAWSKESGRRYF.

This clone was seen only once. The rearrangement uses TRBV18 and TRBJ2-7, with 8 positions matching TRBD2. V lost 0 bases, J lost 1 base, and 2 bases stayed unmatched. CDR1 is KGHSH, CDR2 LQKENI, per germline. There are 15 residues in the CDR3. CDR3 DNA: TGTGCCAGCTCACCACCGGAGCGGGGGTCCTACGAGCAGTACTTC. It codes for CASSPPERGSYEQYF.

This clone occurred a few times. The chain carries TRBV27 and TRBJ2-4; D is ambiguous. The germline CDR1 and CDR2 sequences are MNHEY and SMNVEV (reference sequence). The CDR3 runs to 15 residues. The V and J ends lost 8 bases and 2 bases respectively, with 16 bases between them. The DNA for the CDR3 is TGTGCCAGCGCCGCATTTAGAGATCCCAAAAACATTCAGTACTTC. As protein: CASAAFRDPKNIQYF.

The V call is TRBV5-6, the J call TRBJ1-5; TRBD1 might be the D (5 bases). The germline V and J ends were trimmed by 0 bases and 4 bases, with 20 bases remaining between them. Germline loops: CDR1 SGHDT, CDR2 YYEEEE. The length of the CDR3 is 18 residues. The CDR3 bases are TGTGCCAGCAGCTTGGGAGGTAGTAAGGGACGCGATAATCAGCCCCAGCATTTT. It yields the protein CASSLGGSKGRDNQPQHF.